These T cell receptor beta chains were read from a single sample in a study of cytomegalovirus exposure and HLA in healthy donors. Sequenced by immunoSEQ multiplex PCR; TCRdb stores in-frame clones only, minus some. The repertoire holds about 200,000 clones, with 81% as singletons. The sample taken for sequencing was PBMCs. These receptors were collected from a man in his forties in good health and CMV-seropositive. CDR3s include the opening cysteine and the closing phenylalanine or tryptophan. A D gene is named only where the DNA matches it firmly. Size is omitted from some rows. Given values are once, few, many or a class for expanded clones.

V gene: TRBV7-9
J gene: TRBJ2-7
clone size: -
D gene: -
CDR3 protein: CASSLRYDYEQYF
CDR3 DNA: TGTGCCAGCAGCTTACGGTATGACTACGAGCAGTACTTC

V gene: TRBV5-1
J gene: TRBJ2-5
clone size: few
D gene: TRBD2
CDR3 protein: CASSLGLAERETQYF
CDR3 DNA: TGCGCCAGCAGCTTGGGACTAGCGGAAAGAGAGACCCAGTACTTC

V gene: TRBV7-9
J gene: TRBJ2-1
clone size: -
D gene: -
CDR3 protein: CASSLGGNSLDNEQFF
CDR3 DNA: TGTGCCAGCAGCTTAGGTGGTAATTCCCTAGACAATGAGCAGTTCTTC

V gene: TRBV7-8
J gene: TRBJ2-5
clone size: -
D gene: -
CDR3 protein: CASSLRGGGRQETQYF
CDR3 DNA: TGTGCCAGCAGCTTGAGGGGGGGTGGGCGGCAAGAGACCCAGTACTTC

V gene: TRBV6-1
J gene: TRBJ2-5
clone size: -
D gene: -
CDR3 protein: CASSGAQQETQYF
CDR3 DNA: TGTGCCAGCAGTGGGGCTCAACAAGAGACCCAGTACTTC

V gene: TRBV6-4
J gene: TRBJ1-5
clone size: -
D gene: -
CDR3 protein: CASSAEAAGNQPQHF
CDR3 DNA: TGTGCCAGCAGTGCCGAGGCGGCGGGCAATCAGCCCCAGCATTTT

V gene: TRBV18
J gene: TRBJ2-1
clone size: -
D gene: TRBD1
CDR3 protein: CASSTTTRTGYNEQFF
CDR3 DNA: TGTGCCAGCTCAACCACCACGCGGACAGGGTACAATGAGCAGTTCTTC

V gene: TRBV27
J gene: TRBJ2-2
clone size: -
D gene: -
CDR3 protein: CASSEIGGANTGELFF
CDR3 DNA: TGTGCCAGCAGTGAGATCGGCGGGGCGAACACCGGGGAGCTGTTTTTT

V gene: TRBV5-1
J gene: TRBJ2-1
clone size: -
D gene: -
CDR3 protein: CASSLEGRGTEQFF
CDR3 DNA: TGCGCCAGCAGCTTGGAGGGGCGCGGTACTGAGCAGTTCTTC

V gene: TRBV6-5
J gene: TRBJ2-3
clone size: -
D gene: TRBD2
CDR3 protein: CASSTSLAGTDTQYF
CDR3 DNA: TGTGCCAGCAGCACCTCCCTAGCGGGGACAGATACGCAGTATTTT

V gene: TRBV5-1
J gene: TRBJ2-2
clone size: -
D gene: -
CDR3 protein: CASSRDINTGELFF
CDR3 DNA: TGCGCCAGCAGTCGGGACATTAACACCGGGGAGCTGTTTTTT

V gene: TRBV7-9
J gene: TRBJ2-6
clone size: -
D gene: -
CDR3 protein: CASSFLVGANVLTF
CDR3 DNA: TGTGCCAGCAGCTTTCTCGTTGGGGCCAACGTCCTGACTTTC

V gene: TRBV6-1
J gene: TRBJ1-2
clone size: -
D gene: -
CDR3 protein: CASSAVDPGFRYGYTF
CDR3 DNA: TGTGCCAGCAGTGCCGTAGATCCAGGGTTCCGCTATGGCTACACCTTC

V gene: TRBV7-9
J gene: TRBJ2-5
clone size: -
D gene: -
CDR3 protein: CASSLVGVETQYF
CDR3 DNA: TGTGCCAGCAGCTTAGTGGGAGTAGAGACCCAGTACTTC

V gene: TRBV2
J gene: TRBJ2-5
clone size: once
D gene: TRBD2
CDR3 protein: CASSPGTSQETQYF
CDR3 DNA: TGTGCCAGCAGCCCGGGGACTAGCCAAGAGACCCAGTACTTC

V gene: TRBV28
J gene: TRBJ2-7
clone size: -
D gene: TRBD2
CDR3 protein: CASSLGGGRATYEQYF
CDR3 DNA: TGTGCCAGCAGCTTGGGTGGCGGGAGGGCAACCTACGAGCAGTACTTC

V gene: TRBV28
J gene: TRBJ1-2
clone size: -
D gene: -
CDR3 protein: CASSSATGEVAPYNYGYTF
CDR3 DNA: TGTGCCAGCAGTTCCGCAACCGGAGAGGTGGCACCTTATAACTATGGCTACACCTTC

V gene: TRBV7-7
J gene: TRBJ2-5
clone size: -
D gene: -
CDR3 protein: CASSLDRETQYF
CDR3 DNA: TGTGCCAGCAGCTTAGATAGAGAGACCCAGTACTTC

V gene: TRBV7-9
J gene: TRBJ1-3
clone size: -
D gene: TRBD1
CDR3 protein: CASSSDRGTIYF
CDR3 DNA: TGTGCCAGCAGCTCCGACAGGGGCACCATATATTTT

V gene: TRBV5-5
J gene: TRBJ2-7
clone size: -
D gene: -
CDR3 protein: CASSPRAVYEQYF
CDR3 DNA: TGTGCCAGCTCCCCGAGGGCAGTCTACGAGCAGTACTTC

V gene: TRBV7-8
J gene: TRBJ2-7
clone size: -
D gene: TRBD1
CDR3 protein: CASSLGQEFYEQYF
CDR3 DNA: TGTGCCAGCAGCTTGGGACAGGAGTTCTACGAGCAGTACTTC

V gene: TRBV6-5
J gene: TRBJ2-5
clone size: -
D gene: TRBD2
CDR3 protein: CASRRGGSETQYF
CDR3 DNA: TGTGCCAGCAGGCGGGGGGGCTCGGAGACCCAGTACTTC

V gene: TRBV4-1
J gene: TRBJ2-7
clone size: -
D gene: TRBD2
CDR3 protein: CASSQGWRGGPIEQYF
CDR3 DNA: TGCGCCAGCAGCCAAGGGTGGCGGGGGGGGCCCATCGAGCAGTACTTC

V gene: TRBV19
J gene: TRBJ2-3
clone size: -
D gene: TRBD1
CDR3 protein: CASSIDQRGRFTDTQYF
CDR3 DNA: TGTGCCAGTAGTATAGATCAAAGGGGGCGCTTTACAGATACGCAGTATTTT

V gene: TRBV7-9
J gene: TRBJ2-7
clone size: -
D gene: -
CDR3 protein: CASSSEHPIHF
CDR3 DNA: TGTGCCAGCAGCTCAGAACATCCGATCCACTTC

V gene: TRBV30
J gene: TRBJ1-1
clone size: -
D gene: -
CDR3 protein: CAWRRAMSGLAFF
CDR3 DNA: TGTGCCTGGAGAAGGGCGATGTCGGGATTAGCTTTCTTT

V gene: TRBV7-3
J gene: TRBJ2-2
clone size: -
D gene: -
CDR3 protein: CASSLLYAGELFF
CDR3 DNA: TGTGCCAGCAGCCTACTATATGCCGGGGAGCTGTTTTTT

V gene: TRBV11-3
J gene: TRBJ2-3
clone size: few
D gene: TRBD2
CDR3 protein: CASSSWDGTSGSTDTQYF
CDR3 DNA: TGTGCCAGCAGCTCGTGGGACGGGACTAGCGGGAGTACAGATACGCAGTATTTT

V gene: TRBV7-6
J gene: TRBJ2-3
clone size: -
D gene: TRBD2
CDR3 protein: CASSSPTSVPPTADTQYF
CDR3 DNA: TGTGCCAGCAGCTCACCTACTAGCGTCCCACCCACCGCAGATACGCAGTATTTT

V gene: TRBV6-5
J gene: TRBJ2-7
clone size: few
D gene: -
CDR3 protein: CASSHPKTGYEQYF
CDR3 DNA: TGTGCCAGCAGCCACCCTAAGACAGGCTACGAGCAGTACTTC

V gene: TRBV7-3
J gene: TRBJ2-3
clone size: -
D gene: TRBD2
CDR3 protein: CASSLESSGGAVDTQYF
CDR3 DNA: TGTGCCAGCAGCTTAGAATCTAGCGGGGGGGCCGTAGATACGCAGTATTTT

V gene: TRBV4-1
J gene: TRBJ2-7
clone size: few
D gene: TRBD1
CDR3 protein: CASSSGQGPPGEQYF
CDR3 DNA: TGCGCCAGCAGCTCCGGACAGGGCCCCCCCGGCGAGCAGTACTTC

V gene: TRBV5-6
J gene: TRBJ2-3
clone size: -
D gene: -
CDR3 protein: CASSLGRSSIDTQYF
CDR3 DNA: TGTGCCAGCAGCTTGGGCCGCTCTAGCATTGATACGCAGTATTTT

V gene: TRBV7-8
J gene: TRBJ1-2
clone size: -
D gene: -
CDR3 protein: CASSQQGTIYGYTF
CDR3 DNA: TGTGCCAGCAGCCAACAGGGTACGATCTATGGCTACACCTTC

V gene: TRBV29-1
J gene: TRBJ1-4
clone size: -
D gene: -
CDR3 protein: CSVEAGGVEKLFF
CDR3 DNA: TGCAGCGTTGAAGCCGGAGGAGTCGAAAAACTGTTTTTT

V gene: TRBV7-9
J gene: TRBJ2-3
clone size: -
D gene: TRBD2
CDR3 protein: CASSPGTSGAIDTQYF
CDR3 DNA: TGTGCCAGCAGCCCAGGGACTAGCGGGGCTATAGATACGCAGTATTTT

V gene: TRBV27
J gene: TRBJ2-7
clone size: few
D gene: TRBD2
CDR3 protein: CASSPGLAGIYEQYF
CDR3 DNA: TGTGCCAGCAGTCCCGGACTAGCGGGAATCTACGAGCAGTACTTC

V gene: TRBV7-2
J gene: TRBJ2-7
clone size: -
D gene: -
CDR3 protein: CASSSQVGSSYEQYF
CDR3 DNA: TGTGCCAGCAGCTCGCAAGTGGGGAGCTCCTACGAGCAGTACTTC

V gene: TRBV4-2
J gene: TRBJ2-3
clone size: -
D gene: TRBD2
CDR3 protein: CASQGTSWADTQYF
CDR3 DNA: TGTGCCAGCCAAGGGACTAGTTGGGCAGATACGCAGTATTTT

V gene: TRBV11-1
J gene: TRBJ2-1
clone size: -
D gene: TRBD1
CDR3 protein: CASSTTGIEQFF
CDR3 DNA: TGTGCCAGCAGCACGACAGGGATTGAGCAGTTCTTC

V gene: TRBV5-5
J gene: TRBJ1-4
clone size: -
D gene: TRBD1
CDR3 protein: CASSPSTGEREKLFF
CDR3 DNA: TGTGCCAGCAGCCCGTCAACAGGGGAACGTGAAAAACTGTTTTTT